The next 21 T cell receptor beta chains were all read from a single sample in a study of beta chain features in type 1 diabetes. These receptors have no known antigen. Study-level points and caveats: Moderate but significant shortening of TCRB CDR3s was recorded in all four CD4+ subsets from Type 1 diabetes patients.

The authors reverse transcribed all of the isolated RNA, so sequencing captured expressed TCRB transcripts. Generated by immunoSEQ multiplex PCR, the TCRdb table keeps only in-frame clones and is missing some. Among about 150,000 clones listed, 10% were seen once. The material sequenced was central memory CD4+ T cells from blood. The receptors stem from a man aged 30-40 years with type 1 diabetes.

This clone was seen repeatedly, ten times or more. J is TRBJ1-1 and V is TRBV28; possibly TRBD1 for D (6 bases). Trimming stripped 5 bases from V and 10 bases from J, with 14 bases between. Germline CDR1 reads MDHEN; CDR2 reads SYDVKM. The CDR3 is 12 amino acids. The CDR3 region is CASSLDRRRAFF. CDR3 bases: TGTGCCAGCAGTCTCGACAGGAGGAGAGCTTTCTTT.

V is TRBV4-2 and J is TRBJ2-7; 7 bases line up with TRBD1. The CDR3 extends over 15 amino acids. The V and J ends lost 1 base and 3 bases, in that order; junction bases with no gene match: 6. Germline values: CDR1 LGHNA, CDR2 YNFKEQ. The DNA of the CDR3 is TGTGCCAGCAGCCAAGTGGGGGCAGGGGGCTACGAGCAGTACTTC. Translating gives CASSQVGAGGYEQYF.

The chain combines TRBV4-2 with TRBJ1-3; unclear D gene. The V and J ends lost 0 bases and 1 base respectively, with 16 bases between them. The germline V gene has CDR1 LGHNA and CDR2 YNFKEQ. The CDR3 covers 18 residues. CDR3 sequence: CASSQDPDGVRSGNTIYF. CDR3 sequence (DNA): TGTGCCAGCAGCCAAGATCCGGACGGGGTTAGGTCTGGAAACACCATATATTTT.

The chain joins TRBV7-9 to TRBJ2-1, with TRBD2 as a possible D gene (5 bases). The CDR3 totals 14 residues. Trimming removed 3 bases from V and 8 bases from J, with 14 bases in between. Germline V lookup: CDR1 SEHNR, CDR2 FQNEAQ (reference sequence). The CDR3 DNA sequence: TGTGCCAGCAGCTTGAACCTGCTTAGCGATGAGCAGTTCTTC. As protein: CASSLNLLSDEQFF.

The table lists this clone with many counts. The CDR3 loop reads CTTRGGQGADTQYF. DNA for the CDR3: TGCACCACGAGAGGGGGACAGGGTGCAGATACGCAGTATTTT. The chain links TRBV29-1 to TRBJ2-3; 9 bases agree with TRBD1. The CDR3 totals 14 residues. Germline-derived CDR1 and CDR2 are SQVTM and ANQGSEA.

In its sample, this clone was seen a few times. V usage is TRBV6-5 and J usage is TRBJ1-1; the D gene is possibly TRBD1 (6 bases). The V gene lost 9 bases and the J gene lost 8 bases, with 16 bases spanning the gap. The CDR3 is made up of 12 amino acids. The germline V gene encodes CDR1 MNHEY and CDR2 SVGAGI. The CDR3 is CASSRPTGEAFF. The CDR3 nucleotides are TGTGCCAGTTCTAGGCCTACAGGGGAAGCTTTCTTT.

The V call is TRBV19, the J call TRBJ1-1; 7 bases agree with TRBD1. The CDR3 loop spans 13 amino acids. Losses at the gene ends were 5 bases for V and 8 bases for J; bases not matched to a gene: 8. The germline V gene encodes CDR1 LNHDA and CDR2 SQIVND (reference sequence). As DNA, the CDR3 is TGTGCCAGTAGTGTCGACAGGGACGGGGAAGCTTTCTTT. It codes for CASSVDRDGEAFF.

There are a few counts of this clone. The rearrangement links TRBV11-2 to TRBJ1-1; D perhaps matches TRBD1 (6 bases). The V gene lost 3 bases and the J gene lost 3 bases, with 11 bases spanning the gap. This CDR3 has 14 amino acids. CDR1 is SGHAT, CDR2 FQNNGV, per germline. The CDR3 protein is CASSFWGRDTEAFF. The DNA of the CDR3 is TGTGCCAGCAGCTTTTGGGGGCGCGACACTGAAGCTTTCTTT.

This chain uses TRBV9 with TRBJ2-1; TRBD2 agrees at 9 bases. This CDR3 comprises 14 residues. J lost 10 bases, V lost 0 bases, and 5 bases had no gene match. In germline, CDR1 is SGDLS, CDR2 YYNGEE. CDR3 protein: CASSVGGTSREQFF. The CDR3 DNA reads as TGTGCCAGCAGCGTAGGAGGGACTAGCCGGGAGCAGTTCTTC.

This clone was seen more than once but under ten times. Sequence at one end of the junction differs from germline and may be a read error. The CDR3 is CSVPSTDRGIF. In nucleotides, the CDR3 is TGCAGCGTCCCCTCGACGGATCGAGGTATCTTC. The genes are TRBV29-1 and TRBJ2-1; D is uncertain. CDR1 is SQVTM, CDR2 ANQGSEA, per germline. This CDR3 region has 11 residues.

This clone has more than one count but fewer than ten. The chain couples TRBV6-6 to TRBJ2-7; D is unresolved. Germline V gene lookup returns CDR1 MNHNY and CDR2 SVGAGI (reference sequence). The CDR3 loop spans 12 amino acids. V shed 0 bases and J shed 7 bases, with 7 bases lying between them. CDR3 bases: TGTGCCAGCAGTTACTCGATCCAGGAGCAGTACTTC. Translating it yields CASSYSIQEQYF.

This chain joins TRBV18 and TRBJ2-3; TRBD1 aligns across 10 bases. Germline trimming cut 0 bases from V and 5 bases from J; bases unmatched to any gene: 5. The CDR3 runs to 16 residues. In germline, CDR1 is KGHSH, CDR2 LQKENI. The CDR3 spells CASSPPDRGREDTQYF. The CDR3, as DNA: TGTGCCAGCTCACCACCAGACAGGGGGCGCGAAGATACGCAGTATTTT. Using reference TRBV18 and TRBJ2-3 for the parts outside the CDR3, the full variable domain is NAGVMQNPRHLVRRRGQEARLRCSPMKGHSHVYWYRQLPEEGLKFMVYLQKENIIDESGMPKERFSAEFPKEGPSILRIQQVVRGDSAAYFCASSPPDRGREDTQYFGPGTRLTVL.

This chain joins TRBV2 and TRBJ2-1, with a weak D call TRBD2 (6 bases). V was trimmed by 1 base and J by 13 bases, leaving 8 bases between them. This CDR3 is built from 11 residues. Germline loops: CDR1 SNHLY, CDR2 FYNNEI. The CDR3: CASSEGGVQFF. In DNA, the CDR3 is TGTGCCAGCAGTGAAGGCGGGGTACAGTTCTTC.

This clone came up a few times. This chain connects TRBV6-6 to TRBJ1-3, with D perhaps TRBD1 (5 bases). V was shortened by 7 bases and J by 9 bases, with 10 bases between the two germline ends. Germline V lookup: CDR1 MNHNY, CDR2 SVGAGI (reference sequence). The CDR3 consists of 11 residues. The CDR3 bases are TGTGCCAGCACATCCGGGGGCACCATATATTTT. Encoded protein: CASTSGGTIYF.

This chain uses TRBV28 with TRBJ2-7, with a tentative D call TRBD1 (5 bases). The CDR3 runs 11 residues. The germline CDR1 and CDR2 sequences are MDHEN and SYDVKM. The chain's CDR3 is CVTRQHYEQYF. The CDR3 DNA is TGTGTCACTCGACAGCACTACGAGCAGTACTTC.

This chain joins TRBV2 and TRBJ2-3; D gene uncertain. The V and J ends lost 2 bases and 4 bases respectively, with 10 bases between them. This CDR3 is 14 amino acids long. Germline V gene data show CDR1 as SNHLY and CDR2 as FYNNEI. In nucleotides, the CDR3 is TGTGCCAGCAGTGAACTAGTAGGCGCAGATACGCAGTATTTT. Translating it yields CASSELVGADTQYF. Full variable domain (outside the CDR3, taken from reference TRBV2 and TRBJ2-3): EPEVTQTPSHQVTQMGQEVILRCVPISNHLYFYWYRQILGQKVEFLVSFYNNEISEKSEIFDDQFSVERPDGSNFTLKIRSTKLEDSAMYFCASSELVGADTQYFGPGTRLTVL.

This clone has a handful of counts. The rearrangement links TRBV9 to TRBJ2-3; 14 bases map to TRBD2. Germline CDR1 reads SGDLS; CDR2 reads YYNGEE. The CDR3 totals 14 residues. V gave up 3 bases and J gave up 8 bases; unmatched junction bases: 2. The CDR3 DNA reads as TGTGCCAGCAGCGGACTAGCGGGAGGGAGTACGCAGTATTTT. Translating gives CASSGLAGGSTQYF.

The V and J genes are TRBV4-3 and TRBJ1-2, with D unclear. The CDR3 is 13 residues long. Per the germline V gene, CDR1 is LGHNA and CDR2 is YSLEER. V lost 3 bases, J lost 1 base, and 6 bases lay in between. The CDR3 spells CASSHSLNYGYTF. Written as DNA, the CDR3 is TGCGCCAGCAGCCATTCCCTTAACTATGGCTACACCTTC.

This clone was picked up a small number of times. The V gene is TRBV7-8, the J gene TRBJ2-5; TRBD1 matches at 7 bases. The CDR3 runs 14 residues. Germline V CDR1 and CDR2: SGHVS, FQNEAQ. V shed 5 bases, J shed 3 bases, and the junction held 6 bases outside the gene matches. The CDR3 DNA reads TGTGCCAGCAGCAAAGGGACAGTTAAAGAGACCCAGTACTTC. Its protein product is CASSKGTVKETQYF.

This clone was picked up a small number of times. The V and J genes are TRBV6-4 and TRBJ2-1; 7 bases are a match to TRBD2. The CDR3 totals 17 residues. Trimming at V came to 5 bases and at J to 2 bases, leaving 12 bases not matched to a gene. Germline V gene lookup returns CDR1 MRHNA and CDR2 SNTAGT. CDR3 region: CASSPSLAGDTYNEQFF. The CDR3 DNA is TGTGCCAGCAGTCCGAGTTTGGCGGGAGATACCTACAATGAGCAGTTCTTC.

The chain recombines TRBV28 with TRBJ2-5, with D possibly being TRBD2 (6 bases). This CDR3 has 14 amino acids. CDR1 is MDHEN and CDR2 is SYDVKM in the germline V gene. Trimming cost V 6 bases and J 8 bases, with 19 bases left between them. The CDR3 coding sequence is TGTGCCAGCAGGGAGAGCGGGCTCAGCGAAACCCAGTACTTC. Translating gives CASRESGLSETQYF.